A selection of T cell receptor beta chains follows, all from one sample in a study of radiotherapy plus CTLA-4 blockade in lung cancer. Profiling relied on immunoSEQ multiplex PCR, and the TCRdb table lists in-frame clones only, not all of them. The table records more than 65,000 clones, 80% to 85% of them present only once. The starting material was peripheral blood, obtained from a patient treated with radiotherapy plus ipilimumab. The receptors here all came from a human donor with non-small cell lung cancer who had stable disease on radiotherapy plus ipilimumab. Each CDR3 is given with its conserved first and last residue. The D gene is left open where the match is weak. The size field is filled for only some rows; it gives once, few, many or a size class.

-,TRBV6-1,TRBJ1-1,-,TGTGCCAGCAGCCCCTTGACGCGGTTGAACACTGAAGCTTTCTTT,CASSPLTRLNTEAFF
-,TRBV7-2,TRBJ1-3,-,TGTGCCAGCAGCTTAGTCAGGCGTTCTGGAAACACCATATATTTT,CASSLVRRSGNTIYF
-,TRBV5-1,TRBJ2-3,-,TGCGCCAGCAGCTTACCGACAAGAGATACGCAGTATTTT,CASSLPTRDTQYF
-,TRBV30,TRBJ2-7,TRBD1,TGTGCCTGGTGCCGGGACAGAAACATCTACGAGCAGTACTTC,CAWCRDRNIYEQYF
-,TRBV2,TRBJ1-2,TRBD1,TGTGCCAGCAGTGCATTCGAGGACAGGGGGCGATTCTATGGCTACACCTTC,CASSAFEDRGRFYGYTF
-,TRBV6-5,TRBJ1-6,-,TGTGCCAGCGGGTCACCCCTCCACTTT,CASGSPLHF
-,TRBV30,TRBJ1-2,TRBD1,TGTGCCTGGAGCAACCAGGGGGCGTACCATGGCTACACCTTC,CAWSNQGAYHGYTF
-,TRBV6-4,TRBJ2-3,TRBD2,TGTGCCAGCAGTGACTCGGGGACTAGCGGGGGGCCAGATACGCAGTATTTT,CASSDSGTSGGPDTQYF
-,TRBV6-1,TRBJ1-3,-,TGTGCCAGCAGTTTCGGAGGGTCTGGAAACACCATATATTTT,CASSFGGSGNTIYF
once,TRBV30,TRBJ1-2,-,TGTGCCTGGATGGGGGATTACTATGGCTACACCTTC,CAWMGDYYGYTF
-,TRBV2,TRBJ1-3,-,TGTGCCAGCAGGGATGTCAGGGGCTCTGGAAACACCATATATTTT,CASRDVRGSGNTIYF
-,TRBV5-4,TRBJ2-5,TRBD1,TGTGCCAGCAGCACACAGGGGGTCCAAGAGACCCAGTACTTC,CASSTQGVQETQYF
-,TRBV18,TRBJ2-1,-,TGTGCCAGCTCACCCCCTTTGCGGGAAGAGCGGAACAATGAGCAGTTCTTC,CASSPPLREERNNEQFF
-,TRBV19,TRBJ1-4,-,TGTGCCAGTAGTCCTGCCGACCCTTTTAATGAAAAACTGTTTTTT,CASSPADPFNEKLFF
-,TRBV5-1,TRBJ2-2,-,TGCGCCAGCAGCCCCCCCGGGCGGGCGAACACCGGGGAGCTGTTTTTT,CASSPPGRANTGELFF
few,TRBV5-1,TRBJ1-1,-,TGCGCCAGCAGCCCTGACATGAACACTGAAGCTTTCTTT,CASSPDMNTEAFF
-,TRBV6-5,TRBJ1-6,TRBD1,TGTGCCAGCGGAGGGGGCCGTCGATCACCCCTCCACTTT,CASGGGRRSPLHF
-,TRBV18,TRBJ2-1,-,-,CASSPPSVLNEQFF
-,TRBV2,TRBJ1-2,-,TGTGCCAGCAGTGTTCGCAGGTATGGCTACACCTTC,CASSVRRYGYTF
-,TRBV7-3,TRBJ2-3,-,TGTGCCAGCAGCTACCTAGGAGGCACAGATACGCAGTATTTT,CASSYLGGTDTQYF
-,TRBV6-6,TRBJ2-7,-,TGTGCCAGCAGTCCCCCCTCAGCAGGGCGATACGAGCAGTACTTC,CASSPPSAGRYEQYF
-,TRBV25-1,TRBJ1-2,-,TGTGCCAGCAGTTGGGGGAATGGCTATGGCTACACCTTC,CASSWGNGYGYTF
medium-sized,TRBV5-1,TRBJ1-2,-,TGCGCCAGCAGCTCCGGAGGCCTGGGGGATGGCTACACCTTC,CASSSGGLGDGYTF
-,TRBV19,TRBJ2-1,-,TGTGCCAGTGGTAGAGTCCCGGGCACCTACAATGAGCAGTTCTTC,CASGRVPGTYNEQFF
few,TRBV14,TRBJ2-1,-,TGTGCCAGCAGCCAACTCCTGAGCTCCTACAATGAGCAGTTCTTC,CASSQLLSSYNEQFF
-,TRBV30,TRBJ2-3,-,TGTGCCTGGTCGGGGGCGGGAGGCACAGATACGCAGTATTTT,CAWSGAGGTDTQYF
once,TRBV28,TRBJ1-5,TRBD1,TGTGCCAGCAGGAACAGGGGGGGAAATCAGCCCCAGCATTTT,CASRNRGGNQPQHF
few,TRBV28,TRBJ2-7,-,TGTGCCAGCAGACTCACAGGGCACCTCTCCTACGAGCAGTACTTC,CASRLTGHLSYEQYF
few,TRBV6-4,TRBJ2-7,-,TGTGCCAGCAGTGTCCCGGACAACTCCTACGAGCAGTACTTC,CASSVPDNSYEQYF
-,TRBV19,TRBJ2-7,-,TGTGCCAGTAGTCCCACAGGGTTCGGCTACGAGCAGTACTTC,CASSPTGFGYEQYF
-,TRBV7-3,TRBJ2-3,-,TGTGCCAGCAGCTTAATTGCTACAGATACGCAGTATTTT,CASSLIATDTQYF
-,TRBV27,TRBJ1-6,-,TGTGCCAGCTCCGGACAATTTGATTCACCCCTCCACTTT,CASSGQFDSPLHF
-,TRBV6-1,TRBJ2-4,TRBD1,TGTGCCAGCAGTGCTCGGGACAGGGGCAACATTCAGTACTTC,CASSARDRGNIQYF
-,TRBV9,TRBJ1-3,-,TGTGCCAGCAGCCCCGCGGACGGGAACTCTGGAAACACCATATATTTT,CASSPADGNSGNTIYF
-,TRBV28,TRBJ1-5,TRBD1,TGTGCCAGCAGTTTATCCGCGACAGGGATAAGTCAGCCCCAGCATTTT,CASSLSATGISQPQHF
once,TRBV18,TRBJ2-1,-,TGTGCCAGCTCTCTTCGGACTTCGGAATACAATGAGCAGTTCTTC,CASSLRTSEYNEQFF
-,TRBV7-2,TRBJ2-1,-,TGTGCCAGCAGCTCAACGACTGTAAACAATGAGCAGTTCTTC,CASSSTTVNNEQFF
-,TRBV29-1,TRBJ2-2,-,TGCAGCGTTGCGGTTAGCCTAACCGGGGAGCTGTTTTTT,CSVAVSLTGELFF
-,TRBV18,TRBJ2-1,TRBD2,TGTGCCAGCTCGCAAACTCTAGCGGGAACCTACAATGAGCAGTTCTTC,CASSQTLAGTYNEQFF
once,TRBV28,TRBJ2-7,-,TGTGCCAGCAAGGGGGGATACGAGCAGTACTTC,CASKGGYEQYF
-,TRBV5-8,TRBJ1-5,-,TGTGCCAGCAGCTTGGGAACAGTTCGGGATCAGCCCCAGCATTTT,CASSLGTVRDQPQHF
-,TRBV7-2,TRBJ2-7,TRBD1,TGTGCCAGCAGCTCGGGACAGGGTTCCTACGAGCAGTACTTC,CASSSGQGSYEQYF
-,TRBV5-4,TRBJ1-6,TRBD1,TGTGCCAGCAGCATGGGACAGGGGAATAGTTCACCCCTCCACTTT,CASSMGQGNSSPLHF
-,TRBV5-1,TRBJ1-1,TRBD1,TGCGCCAGCAGCACACAGGGGGCCGGCATGAACACTGAAGCTTTCTTT,CASSTQGAGMNTEAFF
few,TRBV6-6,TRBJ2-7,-,TGTGCCTATGGGGGGCTCTACGAGCAGTACTTC,CAYGGLYEQYF
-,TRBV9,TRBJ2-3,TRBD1,TGTGCCAGCAGCGTAGCTAGGGACAGCCGCACCGCAGATACGCAGTATTTT,CASSVARDSRTADTQYF
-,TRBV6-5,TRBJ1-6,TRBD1,TGTGCCAGCAGTTACTCGAGACAGGGGGCGGATTCACCCCTCCACTTT,CASSYSRQGADSPLHF
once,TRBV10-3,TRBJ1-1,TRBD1,TGTGCCATCAGTGCTCAGGGGGGGCTGAACACTGAAGCTTTCTTT,CAISAQGGLNTEAFF
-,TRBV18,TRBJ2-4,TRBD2,TGTGCCAGCTCACCATCCGGCGGGAGGGCCGAGAACATTCAGTACTTC,CASSPSGGRAENIQYF